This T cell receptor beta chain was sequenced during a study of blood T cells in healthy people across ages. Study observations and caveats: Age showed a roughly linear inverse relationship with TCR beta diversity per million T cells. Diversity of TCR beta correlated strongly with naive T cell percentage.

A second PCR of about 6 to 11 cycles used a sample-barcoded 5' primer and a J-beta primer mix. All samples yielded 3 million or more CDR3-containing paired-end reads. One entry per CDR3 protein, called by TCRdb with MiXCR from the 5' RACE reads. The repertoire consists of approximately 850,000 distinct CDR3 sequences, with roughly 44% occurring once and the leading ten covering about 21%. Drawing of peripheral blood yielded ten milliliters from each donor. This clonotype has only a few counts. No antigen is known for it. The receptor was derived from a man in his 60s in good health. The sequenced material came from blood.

CDR3 protein: CASSPTLSGGPYNEQFF. CDR3 nucleotide sequence: TGTGCCAGCAGCCCCACCCTCAGCGGGGGGCCCTACAATGAGCAGTTCTTC. This chain uses TRBV7-3 with TRBJ2-1, with 9 bases lining up with TRBD2. Trimming cost V 5 bases and J 2 bases; bases outside gene matches: 10. The V gene's germline CDR1 is SGHTA and CDR2 FQGTGA. There are 17 residues in the CDR3. Full variable domain (rest looked up from reference TRBV7-3 and TRBJ2-1): GAGVSQTPSNKVTEKGKYVELRCDPISGHTALYWYRQSLGQGPEFLIYFQGTGAADDSGLPNDRFFAVRPEGSVSTLKIQRTERGDSAVYLCASSPTLSGGPYNEQFFGPGTRLTVL.